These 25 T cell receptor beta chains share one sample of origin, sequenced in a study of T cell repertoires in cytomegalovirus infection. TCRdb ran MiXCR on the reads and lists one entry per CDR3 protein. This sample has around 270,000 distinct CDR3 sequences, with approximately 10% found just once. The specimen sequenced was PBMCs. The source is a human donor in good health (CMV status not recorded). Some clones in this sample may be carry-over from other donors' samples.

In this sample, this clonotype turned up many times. In nucleotides, the CDR3 is TGTGCCAGCAGCCCGGGACGGAGTTCACCCCTCCACTTT. This translates into CASSPGRSSPLHF. The gene calls are TRBV27 and TRBJ1-6; weak D call: TRBD1 (5 bases). The V gene lost 6 bases and the J gene lost 9 bases, with 12 bases spanning the gap. Germline V CDR1 and CDR2: MNHEY, SMNVEV (reference sequence). The CDR3 length is 13 residues.

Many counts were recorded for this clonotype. CDR3 coding DNA: TGTGCCAGCAGCTTGGGGGGGCTATTCTCTGGAAACACCATATATTTT. Its protein product is CASSLGGLFSGNTIYF. V and J are TRBV7-2 and TRBJ1-3, with TRBD1 as a possible D gene (6 bases). This CDR3 is built from 16 residues. CDR1 is SGHTA and CDR2 is FQGNSA in the germline V gene. Trimming shortened V by 3 bases and J by 0 bases, and 12 bases separated the two germline ends.

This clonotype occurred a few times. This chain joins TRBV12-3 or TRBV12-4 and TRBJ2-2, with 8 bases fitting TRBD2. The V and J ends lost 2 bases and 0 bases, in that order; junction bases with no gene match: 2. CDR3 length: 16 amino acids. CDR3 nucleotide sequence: TGTGCCAGCAGTTTACCGACTAGCGCGAACACCGGGGAGCTGTTTTTT. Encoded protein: CASSLPTSANTGELFF.

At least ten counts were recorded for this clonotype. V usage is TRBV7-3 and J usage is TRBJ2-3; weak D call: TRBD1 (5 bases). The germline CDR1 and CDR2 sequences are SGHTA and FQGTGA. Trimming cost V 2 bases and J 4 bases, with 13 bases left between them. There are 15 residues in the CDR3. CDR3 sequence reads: CASSLGAGSSDTQYF. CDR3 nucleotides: TGTGCCAGCAGCTTAGGGGCAGGCTCCTCAGATACGCAGTATTTT.

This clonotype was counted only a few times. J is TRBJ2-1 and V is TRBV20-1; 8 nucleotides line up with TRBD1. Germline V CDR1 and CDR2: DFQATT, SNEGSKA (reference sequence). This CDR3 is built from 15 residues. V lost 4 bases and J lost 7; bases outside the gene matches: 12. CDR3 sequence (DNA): TGCAGTGCTATGCCCCGGACAGGGCTAAGAAATGAGCAGTTCTTC. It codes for CSAMPRTGLRNEQFF.

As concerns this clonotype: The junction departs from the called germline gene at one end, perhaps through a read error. CDR3 sequence: CANSPPGTANYGYTF. Written as DNA, the CDR3 is TGTGCCAACAGTCCCCCGGGGACAGCTAACTATGGCTACACCTTC. V and J are TRBV28 and TRBJ1-2, with 7 bases identical to TRBD1. Germline V gives CDR1 MDHEN, CDR2 SYDVKM. This CDR3 has 15 residues.

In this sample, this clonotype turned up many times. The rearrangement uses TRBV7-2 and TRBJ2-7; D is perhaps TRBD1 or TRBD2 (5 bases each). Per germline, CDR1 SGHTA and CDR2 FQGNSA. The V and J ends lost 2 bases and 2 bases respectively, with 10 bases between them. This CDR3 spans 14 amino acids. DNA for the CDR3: TGTGCCAGCAGCTTACTAGGGACCACCTACGAGCAGTACTTC. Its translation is CASSLLGTTYEQYF.

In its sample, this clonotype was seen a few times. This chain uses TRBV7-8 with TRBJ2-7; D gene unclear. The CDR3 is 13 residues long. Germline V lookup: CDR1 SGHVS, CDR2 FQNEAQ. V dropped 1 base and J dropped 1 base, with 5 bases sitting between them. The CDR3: CASSLGKSYEQYF. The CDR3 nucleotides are TGTGCCAGCAGCTTAGGCAAGTCCTACGAGCAGTACTTC. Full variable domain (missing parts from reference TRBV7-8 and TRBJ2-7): GAGVSQSPRYKVAKRGQDVALRCDPISGHVSLFWYQQALGQGPEFLTYFQNEAQLDKSGLPSDRFFAERPEGSVSTLKIQRTQQEDSAVYLCASSLGKSYEQYFGPGTRLTVT.

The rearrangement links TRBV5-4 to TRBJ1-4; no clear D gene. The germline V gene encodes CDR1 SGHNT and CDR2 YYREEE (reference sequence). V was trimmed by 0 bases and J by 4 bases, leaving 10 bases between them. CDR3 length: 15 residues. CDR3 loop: CASSLGGPYNEKLFF. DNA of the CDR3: TGTGCCAGCAGCTTGGGCGGCCCCTATAATGAAAAACTGTTTTTT.

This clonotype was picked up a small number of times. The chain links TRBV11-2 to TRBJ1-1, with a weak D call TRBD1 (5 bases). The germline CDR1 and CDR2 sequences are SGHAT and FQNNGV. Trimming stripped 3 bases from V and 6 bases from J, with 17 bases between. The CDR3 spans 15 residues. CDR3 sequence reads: CASSFSGSRVAEAFF. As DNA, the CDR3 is TGTGCCAGCAGCTTTTCCGGGTCCAGGGTGGCTGAAGCTTTCTTT.

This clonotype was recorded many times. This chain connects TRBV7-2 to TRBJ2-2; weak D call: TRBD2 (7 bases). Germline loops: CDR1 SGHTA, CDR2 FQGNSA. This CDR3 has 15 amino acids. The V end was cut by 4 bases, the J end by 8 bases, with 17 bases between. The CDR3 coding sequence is TGTGCCAGCAGCTCCTTAGGGGGGGGCATGGGGGAGCTGTTTTTT. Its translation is CASSSLGGGMGELFF.

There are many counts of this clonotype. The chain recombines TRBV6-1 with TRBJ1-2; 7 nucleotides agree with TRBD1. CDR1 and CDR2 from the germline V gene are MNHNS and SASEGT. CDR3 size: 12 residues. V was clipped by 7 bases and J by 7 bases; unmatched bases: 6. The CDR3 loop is CASKQGGSGYTF. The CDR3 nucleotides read TGTGCCAGCAAGCAGGGGGGAAGTGGCTACACCTTC.

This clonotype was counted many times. CDR3 nucleotides: TGTGCCAGCAGCTCGGGGCGCGGGAGTAAAACCGGGGAGCTGTTTTTT. It translates to CASSSGRGSKTGELFF. The chain employs TRBV7-2 and TRBJ2-2; 7 bases align to TRBD2. CDR3 length: 16 amino acids. CDR1 and CDR2 from the germline V gene are SGHTA and FQGNSA. After removal of 4 bases from V and 5 bases from J, the junction contained 10 bases not matched to a gene.

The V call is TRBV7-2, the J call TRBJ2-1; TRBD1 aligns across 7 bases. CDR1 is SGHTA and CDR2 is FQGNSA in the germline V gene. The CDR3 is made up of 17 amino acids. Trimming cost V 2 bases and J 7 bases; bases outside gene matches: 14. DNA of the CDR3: TGTGCCAGCAGCTTAAGCGCCGGGACAGTGTTCCTTAATGAGCAGTTCTTC. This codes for CASSLSAGTVFLNEQFF.

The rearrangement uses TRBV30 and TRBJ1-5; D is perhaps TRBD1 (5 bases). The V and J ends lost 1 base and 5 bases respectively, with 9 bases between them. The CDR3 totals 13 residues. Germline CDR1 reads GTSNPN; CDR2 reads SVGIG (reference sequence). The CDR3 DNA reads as TGTGCCTGGAGTGCCCAGGGAGATCAGCCCCAGCATTTT. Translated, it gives CAWSAQGDQPQHF.

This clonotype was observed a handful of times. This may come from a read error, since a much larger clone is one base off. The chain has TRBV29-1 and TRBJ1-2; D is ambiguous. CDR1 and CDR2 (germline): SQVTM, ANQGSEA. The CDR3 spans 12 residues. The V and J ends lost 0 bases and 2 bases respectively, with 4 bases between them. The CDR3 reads CSVEEGNYGYTF. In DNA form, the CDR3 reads TGCAGCGTTGAAGAAGGGAACTATGGCTACACCTTC.

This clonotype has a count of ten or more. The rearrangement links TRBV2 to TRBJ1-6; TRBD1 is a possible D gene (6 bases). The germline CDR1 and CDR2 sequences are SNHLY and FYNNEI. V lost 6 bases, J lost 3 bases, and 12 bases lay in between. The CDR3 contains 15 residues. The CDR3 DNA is TGTGCCAGCAGAAAGGACAGCAGCTATAATTCACCCCTCCACTTT. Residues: CASRKDSSYNSPLHF.

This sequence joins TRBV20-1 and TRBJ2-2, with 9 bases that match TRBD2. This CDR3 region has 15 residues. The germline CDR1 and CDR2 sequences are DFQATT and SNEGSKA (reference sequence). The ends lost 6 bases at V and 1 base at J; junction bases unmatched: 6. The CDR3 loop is CSAPASGMNTGELFF. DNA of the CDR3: TGCAGTGCACCGGCTAGCGGGATGAACACCGGGGAGCTGTTTTTT.

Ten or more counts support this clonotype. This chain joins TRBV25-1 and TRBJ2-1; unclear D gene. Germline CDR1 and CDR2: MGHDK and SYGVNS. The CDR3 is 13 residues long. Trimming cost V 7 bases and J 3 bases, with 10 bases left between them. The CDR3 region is CASTWLDYNEQFF. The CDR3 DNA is TGTGCCAGCACCTGGCTAGACTACAATGAGCAGTTCTTC.

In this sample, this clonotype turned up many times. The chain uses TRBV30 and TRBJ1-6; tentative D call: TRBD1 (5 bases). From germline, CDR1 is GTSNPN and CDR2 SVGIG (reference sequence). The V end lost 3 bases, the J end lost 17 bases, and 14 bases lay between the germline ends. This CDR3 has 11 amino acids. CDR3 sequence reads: CAWSRDSFFHF. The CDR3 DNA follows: TGTGCCTGGAGCAGGGACTCCTTCTTCCACTTT. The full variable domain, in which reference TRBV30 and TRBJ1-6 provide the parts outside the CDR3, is SQTIHQWPATLVQPVGSPLSLECTVEGTSNPNLYWYRQAAGRGLQLLFYSVGIGQISSEVPQNLSASRPQDRQFILSSKKLLLSDSGFYLCAWSRDSFFHFGNGTRLTVT.

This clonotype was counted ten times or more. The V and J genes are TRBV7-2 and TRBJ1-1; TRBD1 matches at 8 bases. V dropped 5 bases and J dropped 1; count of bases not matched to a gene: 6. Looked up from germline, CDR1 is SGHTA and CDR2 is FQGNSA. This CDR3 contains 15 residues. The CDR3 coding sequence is TGTGCCAGCAGCCCACGGGACAGGAAGAACACTGAAGCTTTCTTT. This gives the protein CASSPRDRKNTEAFF.

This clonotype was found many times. This CDR3 is CASSSFTAYNTEAFF. The CDR3 bases are TGTGCCAGCAGCTCGTTTACCGCTTATAACACTGAAGCTTTCTTT. The chain couples TRBV5-5 to TRBJ1-1; no definite D call. The CDR3 is made up of 15 amino acids. CDR1 is SGHKS and CDR2 is YYEKEE in the germline V gene (reference sequence). Trimming left V 3 bases short and J 2 bases short, with 14 bases between.

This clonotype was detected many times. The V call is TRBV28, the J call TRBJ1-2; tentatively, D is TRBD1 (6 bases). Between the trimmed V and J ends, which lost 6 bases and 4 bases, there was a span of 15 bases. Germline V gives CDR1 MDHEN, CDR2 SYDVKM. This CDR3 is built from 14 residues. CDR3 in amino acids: CASSFGQRGYGYTF. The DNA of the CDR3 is TGTGCCAGCAGCTTCGGACAGAGGGGCTATGGCTACACCTTC.

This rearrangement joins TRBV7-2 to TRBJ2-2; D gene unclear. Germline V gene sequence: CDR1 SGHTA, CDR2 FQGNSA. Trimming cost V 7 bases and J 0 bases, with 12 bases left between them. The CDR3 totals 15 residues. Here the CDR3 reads CASTQTGSNTGELFF. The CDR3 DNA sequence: TGTGCCAGCACCCAAACTGGGTCGAACACCGGGGAGCTGTTTTTT.

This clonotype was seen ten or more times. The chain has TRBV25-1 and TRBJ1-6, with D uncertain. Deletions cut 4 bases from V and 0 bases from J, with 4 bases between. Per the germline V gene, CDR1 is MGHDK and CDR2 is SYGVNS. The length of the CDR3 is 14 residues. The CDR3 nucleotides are TGTGCCAGCAGTGTCACCTCCTATAATTCACCCCTCCACTTT. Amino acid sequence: CASSVTSYNSPLHF.